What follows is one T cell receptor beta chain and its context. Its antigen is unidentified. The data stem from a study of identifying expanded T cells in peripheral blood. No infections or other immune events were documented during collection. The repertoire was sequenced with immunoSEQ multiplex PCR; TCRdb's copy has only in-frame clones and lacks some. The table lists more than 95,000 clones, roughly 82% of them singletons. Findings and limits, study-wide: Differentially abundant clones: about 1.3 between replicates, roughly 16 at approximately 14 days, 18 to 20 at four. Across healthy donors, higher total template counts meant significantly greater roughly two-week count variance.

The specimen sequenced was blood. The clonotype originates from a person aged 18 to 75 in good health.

CDR3 residues: CASSRTTGANEQYF. DNA of the CDR3: TGTGCCAGCAGCCGCACGACAGGGGCCAACGAGCAGTACTTC. V is TRBV7-8 and J is TRBJ2-7, with TRBD1 identical over 8 bases. The junction had 8 bases not matched to a gene; V was cut back by 5 bases and J by 5 bases. This CDR3 comprises 14 residues. CDR1 is SGHVS and CDR2 is FQNEAQ in the germline V gene.